This T cell receptor (beta chain) came from a study of T cell clones after liver transplantation. Sequencing was performed with immunoSEQ multiplex PCR; in TCRdb, only in-frame clones are kept and a portion is missing. The sample yields about 76,000 clones, over 65% seen once. This sequence was found in a human patient who received a liver transplant. Some T cells may have come from the graft donor. Sequenced material: CD4+ T cells from blood, taken at the 22-month timepoint.

This CDR3 reads CASSYDESAHSPLHF. The CDR3 DNA sequence: TGTGCCAGCAGTTACGACGAGTCAGCCCATTCACCCCTCCACTTT. The chain links TRBV6-6 to TRBJ1-6, with D uncertain. The CDR3 is 15 amino acids. The germline CDR1 and CDR2 sequences are MNHNY and SVGAGI (reference sequence). The V gene lost 2 bases and the J gene lost 8 bases, with 13 bases spanning the gap.